This T cell receptor (beta chain) was sequenced for a study of CD8+ T cells in alopecia areata. At the level of the study: Tofacitinib was taken orally by treated patients, and the dose was 5 to 10 mg twice daily.

Reverse transcription of extracted RNA yielded cDNA, which provided the sequencing template. Repertoires were generated with immunoSEQ multiplex PCR, while TCRdb's copy carries only in-frame clones and drops some. Among over 100,000 clones listed, 49% were seen once. General observations from the study: For lesional scalp, especially alopecia totalis/universalis, clonality was higher than in normal scalp. Scalp data also include sequences from resident alphabeta T cells of normal skin.

Per germline, CDR1 LGHNA and CDR2 YSLEER. This CDR3 region has 16 residues. V lost 3 bases to trimming and J lost 5 bases; unmatched junction nucleotides: 11. This clone has a single count. Its antigen remains unknown. The TCR originated in a human donor with alopecia areata. The genes are TRBV4-3 and TRBJ2-5, with 8 bases fitting TRBD1. Sequenced here: CD8+ T cells sorted from blood, sampled at week 0. The DNA of the CDR3 is TGCGCCAGCAGCCACCTCCATGACAGGGGAGAGGAGACCCAGTACTTC. This codes for CASSHLHDRGEETQYF.